Below are 2 T cell receptor beta chains sequenced from a single sample in a study of blood T cell repertoires in COVID-19. Sequencing used immunoSEQ multiplex PCR; TCRdb keeps in-frame clones, though not all of them. The table lists about 110,000 clones, about 80% of them singletons. Input material: peripheral blood. These receptors were collected from a woman older than 75 with active or convalescent COVID-19.

The chain uses TRBV2 and TRBJ2-7; TRBD2 matches at 9 bases. From germline, CDR1 is SNHLY and CDR2 FYNNEI. V gave up 6 bases and J gave up 2 bases; unmatched junction bases: 5. CDR3 length equals 14 residues. CDR3 loop: CASRDSGSAYEQYF. CDR3 coding DNA: TGTGCCAGCAGGGATAGCGGGAGCGCCTACGAGCAGTACTTC.

This clone was found a few times. This chain joins TRBV27 and TRBJ2-3; unclear D gene. This CDR3 has 14 amino acids. With 6 bases removed from V and 0 bases from J, the gap between germline ends came to 10 bases. Germline CDR1 MNHEY, CDR2 SMNVEV (reference sequence). The CDR3 loop is CASSATESTDTQYF. CDR3 DNA: TGTGCCAGCAGCGCGACGGAGAGCACAGATACGCAGTATTTT.